The sample holds many counts of the clone carrying this TCR beta chain. The sample originates from a study of molecular identifiers for immune sequencing clone quantification. Previously described methods and listed TCR primers were employed for the bulk TCR libraries. TCRdb independently ran MiXCR on the PCR reads; one entry per CDR3 protein. The table has approximately 500,000 distinct CDR3 sequences, over 20% seen once. The CDR3 runs to 14 residues. Looked up from germline, CDR1 is LNHDA and CDR2 is SQIVND (reference sequence). Between the trimmed V and J ends, which lost 9 bases and 0 bases, there was a span of 9 bases.

This rearrangement joins TRBV19 to TRBJ2-6; no clear D gene. Sequencing was carried out using naive CD8+ T cells from blood, with Jurkat cell RNA spiked in. Subset described: FACS-sorted CD8+CD4-CCR7+CD45RA+ naive T cells. The TCR sequence derives from a human donor in good health. Some libraries in this study had Jurkat cell RNA spiked in. The CDR3 protein is CASELDSGANVLTF. CDR3 nucleotide sequence: TGTGCCAGCGAACTGGACTCTGGGGCCAACGTCCTGACTTTC.